These 8 T cell receptor beta chains share one sample of origin, sequenced in a study of T cell responses to AZD1222 COVID-19 vaccine. Using immunoSEQ multiplex PCR, the repertoire was profiled, and TCRdb retains in-frame clones only, with some absent. The table shows fewer than 150,000 clones, with about 87% occurring only once. Sequenced here: peripheral blood, sampled on day 0 of AZD1222 vaccination. The receptors originated from an adult in good health.

J is TRBJ1-5 and V is TRBV5-4, with TRBD1 identical over 8 bases. Germline assignment: CDR1 SGHNT and CDR2 YYREEE (reference sequence). V was pared by 4 bases and J by 3 bases, with 6 bases of the junction left unmatched. The length of the CDR3 is 15 residues. CDR3 bases: TGTGCCAGCAGCCCTGGGACAGGCCTCAATCAGCCCCAGCATTTT. It is translated as CASSPGTGLNQPQHF.

This clone was seen a single time. The rearrangement uses TRBV30 and TRBJ1-5; TRBD1 aligns across 9 bases. V dropped 3 bases and J dropped 7; count of bases not matched to a gene: 4. Germline V gene lookup returns CDR1 GTSNPN and CDR2 SVGIG (reference sequence). The CDR3 is 13 amino acids. The CDR3 is CAWSLGQGQPQHF. The CDR3 DNA sequence: TGTGCCTGGAGCCTGGGACAGGGCCAGCCCCAGCATTTT. Complete variable domain (other parts from reference TRBV30 and TRBJ1-5): SQTIHQWPATLVQPVGSPLSLECTVEGTSNPNLYWYRQAAGRGLQLLFYSVGIGQISSEVPQNLSASRPQDRQFILSSKKLLLSDSGFYLCAWSLGQGQPQHFGDGTRLSIL.

The genes are TRBV5-5 and TRBJ1-4; D is unclear. Germline assignment: CDR1 SGHKS and CDR2 YYEKEE (reference sequence). This CDR3 has 13 residues. The V end lost 3 bases, the J end lost 8 bases, and 11 bases lay between the germline ends. The CDR3 DNA follows: TGTGCCAGCAGCTCCCCCTCATCCGAAAAACTGTTTTTT. Translating it yields CASSSPSSEKLFF.

V is TRBV2 and J is TRBJ1-3; TRBD1 might be the D (6 bases). Trimming cost V 3 bases and J 1 base, with 10 bases left between them. Germline V gives CDR1 SNHLY, CDR2 FYNNEI. The CDR3 has 15 residues. Written as DNA, the CDR3 is TGTGCCAGCAGTGAGGGACAAGGGTCTGGAAACACCATATATTTT. Amino acids: CASSEGQGSGNTIYF.

The rearrangement uses TRBV27 and TRBJ1-2; 8 bases line up with TRBD1. The CDR3 is 15 amino acids. The V gene's germline CDR1 is MNHEY and CDR2 SMNVEV (reference sequence). V trimming: 7 bases; J trimming: 2 bases; junction bases outside the gene matches: 9. The CDR3 here is CASKRQDRENYGYTF. The CDR3 nucleotides are TGTGCCAGCAAACGGCAGGACAGGGAAAACTATGGCTACACCTTC.

The CDR3 protein is CASSPSYGYTF. DNA for the CDR3: TGTGCCAGCAGTCCCTCTTATGGCTACACCTTC. V and J are TRBV2 and TRBJ1-2; D remains ambiguous. The germline V and J ends were trimmed by 5 bases and 5 bases, with 6 bases remaining between them. Germline assignment: CDR1 SNHLY and CDR2 FYNNEI. The CDR3 covers 11 residues.

The chain recombines TRBV27 with TRBJ1-1; D is possibly TRBD1 (5 bases). Trimming took 3 bases from V and 3 from J, leaving 11 bases between them. The CDR3 runs 14 residues. Germline CDR1 reads MNHEY; CDR2 reads SMNVEV (reference sequence). The CDR3, as DNA: TGTGCCAGCAGTTTTGATGGGACTTACACTGAAGCTTTCTTT. It encodes CASSFDGTYTEAFF.

V usage is TRBV4-1 and J usage is TRBJ2-2; 12 nucleotides line up with TRBD2. The CDR3 covers 16 residues. Per the germline V gene, CDR1 is MGHRA and CDR2 is YSYEKL. V dropped 2 bases and J dropped 7; count of bases not matched to a gene: 5. The chain's CDR3 is CASSQLAGGLGGELFF. CDR3 in DNA: TGCGCCAGCAGCCAACTAGCGGGGGGGCTCGGCGGGGAGCTGTTTTTT.